The subject of this entry is one TCR beta chain. Its target is unknown. The source of the sample is a study of T cell responses to AZD1222 COVID-19 vaccine. Clones were read by immunoSEQ multiplex PCR, and TCRdb kept only the in-frame ones, dropping some. The profile shows 150,000 to 180,000 clones, approximately 90% of them singletons. Whole-study results and caveats: Baseline seropositives among AZD1222 recipients totaled only five or six. Spike-specific TCR breadth and depth were elevated following two AZD1222 doses.

Trimming removed 2 bases from V and 0 bases from J, with 8 bases in between. CDR1 GTSNPN and CDR2 SVGIG come from the germline V gene (reference sequence). The CDR3 totals 14 residues. The gene calls are TRBV30 and TRBJ1-5; D uncertain. Sequences were derived from peripheral blood, sampled on day 0 of AZD1222 vaccination. This clonotype originated in an adult in good health. The CDR3 nucleotides read TGTGCCTGGAGTTTCGCTCATAGCAATCAGCCCCAGCATTTT. Translation: CAWSFAHSNQPQHF.